The 22 T cell receptor beta chains below all came from one sample that was sequenced in a study of post-analysis software for immune sequencing data. Broader study findings: Five or six TRBV segments, TRBV5-6, TRBV5-1 and TRBV20-1 among them, were found more frequent in patients than controls.

cDNA libraries of TCR beta carried unique molecular identifiers. From the PCR reads, TCRdb called clonotypes with MiXCR, one entry per CDR3 protein. The sample lists around 500,000 distinct CDR3 sequences; less than 40% were seen once. Their cognate antigens are unknown. Material for sequencing was blood. Receptors originate from a girl under 18 with multiple sclerosis.

The chain recombines TRBV15 with TRBJ2-6; D is ambiguous. The CDR3 totals 13 residues. V shed 6 bases and J shed 1 base, with 4 bases lying between them. The germline V gene encodes CDR1 LNHNV and CDR2 YYDKDF (reference sequence). The CDR3 DNA is TGTGCCACCAGTTCATCTGGGGCCAACGTCCTGACTTTC. The encoded protein is CATSSSGANVLTF.

The gene calls are TRBV6-1 and TRBJ1-6, with TRBD1 as a possible D gene (5 bases). Trimming took 6 bases from V and 0 from J, leaving 15 bases between them. Germline lookup yields CDR1 MNHNS and CDR2 SASEGT. CDR3 length equals 17 residues. CDR3 bases: TGTGCCAGCAGCCGAGCCCGACAGCGCTCCTATAATTCACCCCTCCACTTT. It specifies CASSRARQRSYNSPLHF.

The rearrangement links TRBV12-3 or TRBV12-4 to TRBJ2-1; TRBD2 might be the D (7 bases). With 3 bases removed from V and 10 bases from J, the gap between germline ends came to 19 bases. CDR3 length equals 15 residues. CDR3 in DNA: TGTGCCAGCAGTTTTGGGCGGGGGCCCCAAGGGGAGCAGTTCTTC. Translated, it gives CASSFGRGPQGEQFF.

There are a few counts of this clonotype. The chain links TRBV6-5 to TRBJ2-3, with D unclear. CDR1 is MNHEY and CDR2 is SVGAGI in the germline V gene. This CDR3 region has 13 residues. The V end lost 5 bases, the J end lost 6 bases, and 12 bases lay between the germline ends. The CDR3 DNA reads TGTGCCAGCAGTCTCGAACGTAGTGATACGCAGTATTTT. Encoded protein: CASSLERSDTQYF.

This rearrangement joins TRBV6-1 to TRBJ1-4; the match to TRBD1 covers 9 bases. This CDR3 has 13 residues. The germline gives CDR1 MNHNS, CDR2 SASEGT. With V trimmed by 8 bases and J by 8 bases, 6 bases remained unmatched. The CDR3 DNA reads TGTGCCAGCGGGGGACAGGGAGGCGAAAAACTGTTTTTT. Protein sequence: CASGGQGGEKLFF.

This clonotype was picked up a small number of times. The rearrangement joins TRBV7-9 to TRBJ2-1, with 10 bases that match TRBD2. The germline gives CDR1 SEHNR, CDR2 FQNEAQ (reference sequence). CDR3 length equals 14 residues. The ends lost 5 bases at V and 7 bases at J; junction bases unmatched: 5. The CDR3 sequence: CASSQLAGMNEQFF. In nucleotides, the CDR3 is TGTGCCAGCAGCCAACTAGCGGGGATGAATGAGCAGTTCTTC.

V gene TRBV15 combines with J gene TRBJ1-1; possible D gene TRBD1, 6 bases. V was cut by 7 bases and J by 4 bases, with 13 bases left in between. This CDR3 comprises 13 residues. CDR1 is LNHNV, CDR2 YYDKDF, per germline (reference sequence). The CDR3 spells CATTGTYGTEAFF. The CDR3 DNA reads TGTGCCACCACCGGGACATATGGCACTGAAGCTTTCTTT.

The CDR3 DNA sequence: TGTGCCAGCAGCGCCAGCGGGGCTCTTTACAATGAGCAGTTCTTC. As protein: CASSASGALYNEQFF. The chain combines TRBV7-3 with TRBJ2-1; 7 bases line up with TRBD2. The trim removed 5 bases at V and 4 bases at J, leaving 8 bases unmatched. The germline V gene has CDR1 SGHTA and CDR2 FQGTGA. CDR3 size: 15 residues.

This sequence joins TRBV20-1 and TRBJ1-5; TRBD1 is a possible D gene (6 bases). This CDR3 is 14 amino acids long. The V end was cut by 3 bases, the J end by 3 bases, with 12 bases between. Germline CDR1 reads DFQATT; CDR2 reads SNEGSKA (reference sequence). The CDR3 DNA sequence: TGCAGTGCTAGGTGGCAGGGGAACAATCAGCCCCAGCATTTT. Translated: CSARWQGNNQPQHF.

The CDR3 DNA follows: TGTGCCAGCAGCTCTAGGGCGCGTAACACTGAAGCTTTCTTT. This sequence encodes CASSSRARNTEAFF. The V gene is TRBV7-9, the J gene TRBJ1-1; D gene uncertain. Trimming removed 4 bases from V and 2 bases from J, with 11 bases in between. The CDR3 is 14 amino acids. Germline loops: CDR1 SEHNR, CDR2 FQNEAQ (reference sequence). Full variable domain (remainder filled in from reference TRBV7-9 and TRBJ1-1): DTGVSQNPRHKITKRGQNVTFRCDPISEHNRLYWYRQTLGQGPEFLTYFQNEAQLEKSRLLSDRFSAERPKGSFSTLEIQRTEQGDSAMYLCASSSRARNTEAFFGQGTRLTVV.

The gene calls are TRBV12-3 or TRBV12-4 and TRBJ2-7, with 8 bases identical to TRBD1. Trimming took 6 bases from V and 0 from J; bases not matched to a gene: 10. This CDR3 spans 16 amino acids. CDR3 sequence: CASRSRTGTSSYEQYF. CDR3 sequence (DNA): TGTGCCAGCAGAAGCCGGACAGGGACGAGCTCCTACGAGCAGTACTTC.

The chain employs TRBV12-3 or TRBV12-4 and TRBJ1-2, with D possibly being TRBD1 (6 bases). This CDR3 comprises 13 residues. Between the trimmed V and J ends, which lost 4 bases and 8 bases, there was a span of 14 bases. The CDR3 nucleotides read TGTGCCAGCAGTTCAAGTCAGGGGTGGGGCTACACCTTC. Encoded protein: CASSSSQGWGYTF.

The chain carries TRBV5-1 and TRBJ2-5; 13 bases align to TRBD2. There are 16 residues in the CDR3. CDR1 and CDR2 (germline): SGHRS, YFSETQ. The V and J ends lost 4 bases and 2 bases, in that order; junction bases with no gene match: 5. The CDR3 is CASSPTSGGPQETQYF. CDR3 in DNA: TGCGCCAGCAGCCCGACTAGCGGGGGGCCACAAGAGACCCAGTACTTC.

The V gene is TRBV7-9, the J gene TRBJ2-5; 8 positions match TRBD2. V shed 2 bases and J 4 bases; nucleotides not matched to a gene: 6. CDR3 size: 15 residues. The V gene's germline CDR1 is SEHNR and CDR2 FQNEAQ (reference sequence). This chain's CDR3 is CASSLPTTSGETQYF. The DNA for the CDR3 is TGTGCCAGCAGCTTACCCACTACTAGCGGAGAGACCCAGTACTTC.

This clonotype appeared a single time. The V and J genes are TRBV28 and TRBJ1-1; 7 bases match TRBD1. Germline V gene lookup returns CDR1 MDHEN and CDR2 SYDVKM. This CDR3 has 14 residues. The ends lost 5 bases at V and 5 bases at J; junction bases unmatched: 8. The CDR3 DNA reads TGTGCCAGCAGTGCCTACAGGGGTTGGACTGAAGCTTTCTTT. Protein product: CASSAYRGWTEAFF. The full variable domain, rest sourced from reference TRBV28 and TRBJ1-1, is DVKVTQSSRYLVKRTGEKVFLECVQDMDHENMFWYRQDPGLGLRLIYFSYDVKMKEKGDIPEGYSVSREKKERFSLILESASTNQTSMYLCASSAYRGWTEAFFGQGTRLTVV.

V and J are TRBV11-1 and TRBJ2-4, with D possibly matching TRBD2 (5 bases). V dropped 5 bases and J dropped 5 bases, with 16 bases sitting between them. Germline-derived CDR1 and CDR2 are SGHAT and FQDESV (reference sequence). This CDR3 contains 15 residues. The CDR3 DNA sequence: TGTGCCAGCAGCCAGAGGAGGATCGTCGAAAACATTCAGTACTTC. As protein: CASSQRRIVENIQYF. Variable domain in full (rest from reference TRBV11-1 and TRBJ2-4): EAEVAQSPRYKITEKSQAVAFWCDPISGHATLYWYRQILGQGPELLVQFQDESVVDDSQLPKDRFSAERLKGVDSTLKIQPAELGDSAMYLCASSQRRIVENIQYFGAGTRLSVL.

The chain joins TRBV6-4 to TRBJ2-3; a weak D match, TRBD2 (7 bases). CDR3 length: 15 amino acids. With 2 bases removed from V and 1 base from J, the gap between germline ends came to 10 bases. Looked up from germline, CDR1 is MRHNA and CDR2 is SNTAGT. The DNA of the CDR3 is TGTGCCAGCAGTGACCGGGGGGCCCGCACAGATACGCAGTATTTT. Protein product: CASSDRGARTDTQYF.

The chain links TRBV28 to TRBJ2-3; a weak D match, TRBD2 (5 bases). V shed 2 bases and J shed 2 bases, with 17 bases lying between them. The CDR3 consists of 17 residues. CDR1 MDHEN and CDR2 SYDVKM come from the germline V gene. CDR3 in DNA: TGTGCCAGCAGTTTAAAAAAACCCGGGGTTTTCACAGATACGCAGTATTTT. Its translation: CASSLKKPGVFTDTQYF.

This clonotype was counted a few times. This chain connects TRBV11-1 to TRBJ1-1; D gene uncertain. V lost 5 bases and J 2 bases, leaving 9 bases between the germline ends. This CDR3 is built from 13 residues. The germline gives CDR1 SGHAT, CDR2 FQDESV (reference sequence). CDR3 nucleotide sequence: TGTGCCAGCAGCCATACAGAAAACACTGAAGCTTTCTTT. Translating gives CASSHTENTEAFF.

The rearrangement uses TRBV4-2 and TRBJ1-2, with D possibly being TRBD1 (5 bases). V gave up 0 bases and J gave up 8 bases, with 19 bases separating them. The CDR3 is made up of 16 amino acids. Germline loops: CDR1 LGHNA, CDR2 YNFKEQ. CDR3 residues: CASSQEGSSWQGGYTF. CDR3 coding DNA: TGTGCCAGCAGCCAAGAAGGGTCATCATGGCAGGGCGGCTACACCTTC.

The genes are TRBV5-1 and TRBJ1-1, with 8 nucleotides matching TRBD1. The CDR3 totals 13 residues. Germline lookup yields CDR1 SGHRS and CDR2 YFSETQ. The J segment lost 6 bases and the V segment lost 4 bases, leaving 5 bases of the junction unmatched. Here the CDR3 reads CASSADRGAEAFF. DNA of the CDR3: TGCGCCAGCAGCGCCGACAGGGGCGCTGAAGCTTTCTTT. Combining the CDR3 with reference TRBV5-1 and TRBJ1-1 gives the whole variable domain KAGVTQTPRYLIKTRGQQVTLSCSPISGHRSVSWYQQTPGQGLQFLFEYFSETQRNKGNFPGRFSGRQFSNSRSEMNVSTLELGDSALYLCASSADRGAEAFFGQGTRLTVV.

V usage is TRBV20-1 and J usage is TRBJ2-7; D possibly matches TRBD1 or TRBD2 (6 bases each). Between the trimmed V and J ends, which lost 1 base and 5 bases, there was a span of 12 bases. The CDR3 loop spans 13 amino acids. The V gene's germline CDR1 is DFQATT and CDR2 SNEGSKA (reference sequence). The CDR3 loop reads CSARGDRGHEQYF. CDR3 in DNA: TGCAGTGCTAGAGGGGACCGGGGGCACGAGCAGTACTTC.